Described below is a single TCR beta chain sequence and its context. The J segment lost 2 bases and the V segment lost 5 bases, leaving 6 bases of the junction unmatched. The CDR3 is 15 residues long. Germline V gives CDR1 SGDLS, CDR2 YYNGEE. Libraries were prepared by immunoSEQ multiplex PCR; TCRdb keeps only in-frame clonotypes and omits some of them. The sample includes over 100,000 clones, around 90% of them seen just once. This record comes from a study of blood T cell repertoires in COVID-19. The sample taken for sequencing was peripheral blood. V is TRBV9 and J is TRBJ2-7; 11 positions match TRBD1. The clonotype was recovered from a human donor in a cohort sampled during active COVID-19. The DNA for the CDR3 is TGTGCCAGCAGTCTCACGGACAGGGGGCCCTACGAGCAGTACTTC. It translates to CASSLTDRGPYEQYF.